The clone carrying this TCR beta chain was picked up a small number of times. The sample originates from a study of cytomegalovirus exposure and HLA in healthy donors. Study information: Unique TCR beta sequences numbering about 100 million came from 150 million to 200 million T cells in an earlier analysis.

Samples came from healthy bone marrow donors. A multiplex PCR was run with 60 Vbeta primers and 13 Jbeta primers. In the authors' methods: Unique TCR beta chains numbered around 80 million in a later analysis, with around 11 million shared. Clones were sequenced by immunoSEQ multiplex PCR, and TCRdb holds only the in-frame ones, with some missing. V and J calls and clone size are as listed in that table; D and trimming were resolved from the DNA. Among almost 95,000 clones listed, about three fifths were seen once. V lost 2 bases and J lost 2; bases outside the gene matches: 6. The CDR3 has 16 amino acids. Germline values: CDR1 PRHDT, CDR2 FYEKMQ (reference sequence).

Sequencing was performed on PBMCs. This TCR was recovered from a man aged 30 to 45 in good health and CMV-seronegative. The chain combines TRBV13 with TRBJ2-3, with 8 bases aligning to TRBD2. CDR3 protein: CASSLRTSRDTDTQYF. Here the CDR3 DNA reads TGTGCCAGCAGCTTAAGGACTAGCAGGGACACAGATACGCAGTATTTT.